Below, 18 T cell receptor beta chains from the same sample are listed, as sequenced in a study of blood T cell repertoires in COVID-19. TCRdb's copy holds only in-frame clones and misses some; the assay was immunoSEQ multiplex PCR. This repertoire shows about 240,000 clones, about 80% found once; its top ten account for roughly 9.6%. The sequenced material came from peripheral blood. Every receptor here comes from an elderly woman with acute or convalescent COVID-19.

This sequence joins TRBV3-1 (or the pseudogene TRBV3-2) and TRBJ1-5; 11 bases map to TRBD1. Germline trimming cut 3 bases from V and 6 bases from J; bases unmatched to any gene: 4. The CDR3 is 15 residues long. Germline V lookup: CDR1 LGHDT, CDR2 YNNKEL (reference sequence). CDR3 loop: CASSQGTGGFQPQHF. The CDR3 bases are TGTGCCAGCAGCCAGGGGACAGGGGGTTTTCAGCCCCAGCATTTT.

V gene TRBV18 combines with J gene TRBJ1-2, with D possibly being TRBD1 (6 bases). The V gene's germline CDR1 is KGHSH and CDR2 LQKENI. The length of the CDR3 is 14 residues. Trimming stripped 0 bases from V and 4 bases from J, with 9 bases between. CDR3 coding DNA: TGTGCCAGCTCACCACCGCAGGGGCTCTATGGCTACACCTTC. Translation gives CASSPPQGLYGYTF. Looking up the rest from reference TRBV18 and TRBJ1-2 gives the full variable domain: NAGVMQNPRHLVRRRGQEARLRCSPMKGHSHVYWYRQLPEEGLKFMVYLQKENIIDESGMPKERFSAEFPKEGPSILRIQQVVRGDSAAYFCASSPPQGLYGYTFGSGTRLTVV.

The rearrangement uses TRBV20-1 and TRBJ1-6, with D possibly being TRBD1 (5 bases). Germline loops: CDR1 DFQATT, CDR2 SNEGSKA (reference sequence). The CDR3 runs 14 residues. Trimming took 3 bases from V and 7 from J, leaving 13 bases between them. The CDR3, as DNA: TGCAGTGCTAGTCCGGGACGGGGGAATTCACCCCTCCACTTT. Amino acids: CSASPGRGNSPLHF.

This chain connects TRBV14 to TRBJ1-1, with 10 bases matching TRBD1. The CDR3 covers 15 residues. Germline V gene data show CDR1 as SGHDN and CDR2 as FVKESK. V was clipped by 1 base and J by 11 bases; unmatched bases: 10. The DNA for the CDR3 is TGTGCCAGCAGCCAAGTTCGGGGACAGGGGATGGTCGCTTTCTTT. Its translation is CASSQVRGQGMVAFF.

This clone was found a few times. The chain employs TRBV6-1 and TRBJ2-7, with D possibly being TRBD1 (5 bases). Per the germline V gene, CDR1 is MNHNS and CDR2 is SASEGT. The V gene lost 2 bases and the J gene lost 1 base, with 9 bases spanning the gap. The length of the CDR3 is 14 residues. CDR3 protein: CASSEYPGSYEQYF. For the CDR3, the DNA is TGTGCCAGCAGTGAATACCCAGGGTCCTACGAGCAGTACTTC.

The rearrangement links TRBV6-5 to TRBJ1-5; D remains unclear. The CDR3 is 13 amino acids. V was trimmed by 2 bases and J by 6 bases, leaving 8 bases between them. Germline V gene sequence: CDR1 MNHEY, CDR2 SVGAGI. The CDR3 loop reads CASSYARGQPQHF. CDR3 sequence (DNA): TGTGCCAGCAGTTACGCTCGCGGTCAGCCCCAGCATTTT.

The rearrangement links TRBV28 to TRBJ1-5, with 7 bases matching TRBD1. CDR3 length: 11 residues. CDR1 is MDHEN and CDR2 is SYDVKM in the germline V gene. Germline trimming cut 5 bases from V and 9 bases from J; bases unmatched to any gene: 1. CDR3 DNA: TGTGCCAGCAGTCGGACAGGGCCCCAGCATTTT. It is translated as CASSRTGPQHF.

This clone was seen more than once but under ten times. The genes are TRBV5-6 and TRBJ1-3, with 7 positions matching TRBD1. Germline CDR1 and CDR2: SGHDT and YYEEEE. The trim removed 7 bases at V and 0 bases at J, leaving 4 bases unmatched. The CDR3 runs to 14 residues. CDR3 residues: CASSGTVSGNTIYF. The CDR3 nucleotides read TGTGCCAGCTCGGGGACAGTCTCTGGAAACACCATATATTTT. Combining the CDR3 with reference TRBV5-6 and TRBJ1-3 gives the whole variable domain DAGVTQSPTHLIKTRGQQVTLRCSPKSGHDTVSWYQQALGQGPQFIFQYYEEEERQRGNFPDRFSGHQFPNYSSELNVNALLLGDSALYLCASSGTVSGNTIYFGEGSWLTVV.

This clone turned up a few times. The chain recombines TRBV5-5 with TRBJ2-7, with D tentatively TRBD1 (6 bases). V dropped 2 bases and J dropped 6 bases, with 12 bases sitting between them. CDR3 size: 13 residues. Germline V gene sequence: CDR1 SGHKS, CDR2 YYEKEE (reference sequence). Written as DNA, the CDR3 is TGTGCCAGCAGCTTTGGACAGCTCTCCGAGCAGTACTTC. Translating it yields CASSFGQLSEQYF.

Only one count was recorded for this clone. The chain couples TRBV7-2 to TRBJ2-1, with D tentatively TRBD2 (7 bases). Germline lookup yields CDR1 SGHTA and CDR2 FQGNSA. Trimming shortened V by 1 base and J by 10 bases, and 14 bases separated the two germline ends. CDR3 length equals 14 residues. The CDR3 DNA reads TGTGCCAGCAGCTTAGGAGGGGGGGCAGGCGAGCAGTTCTTC. It codes for CASSLGGGAGEQFF.

This chain joins TRBV7-6 and TRBJ1-1, with D uncertain. The CDR3 contains 14 residues. Trimming shortened V by 0 bases and J by 3 bases, and 8 bases separated the two germline ends. Germline CDR1 and CDR2: SGHVS and FNYEAQ. The CDR3 nucleotides read TGTGCCAGCAGCTTAGCGGCTGAGGACACTGAAGCTTTCTTT. Protein sequence: CASSLAAEDTEAFF.

The rearrangement joins TRBV3-1 (or the pseudogene TRBV3-2) to TRBJ1-5; no clear D gene. CDR1 and CDR2 from the germline V gene are LGHDT and YNNKEL (reference sequence). This CDR3 has 15 residues. V was clipped by 4 bases and J by 3 bases, with 13 bases between them. The CDR3 DNA reads TGTGCCAGCAGCCCTTCGGGAGTTATCAATCAGCCCCAGCATTTT. This sequence encodes CASSPSGVINQPQHF.

This clone appeared a few times. The rearrangement links TRBV6-5 to TRBJ1-5; D ambiguous. The CDR3 covers 14 residues. The germline gives CDR1 MNHEY, CDR2 SVGAGI. V was pared by 5 bases and J by 0 bases, with 8 bases between. The chain's CDR3 is CASSQQNSNQPQHF. The CDR3 nucleotides are TGTGCCAGCAGTCAACAGAATAGCAATCAGCCCCAGCATTTT.

The V and J genes are TRBV6-5 and TRBJ2-3; 9 nucleotides match TRBD1. The CDR3 length is 16 residues. Trimming cost V 0 bases and J 7 bases; bases outside gene matches: 8. From germline, CDR1 is MNHEY and CDR2 SVGAGI. CDR3 DNA: TGTGCCAGCAGTTACTCGAGGGACAGGGCCTTAAATACGCAGTATTTT. It translates to CASSYSRDRALNTQYF.

The rearrangement uses TRBV7-2 and TRBJ1-3, with 8 bases identical to TRBD1. This CDR3 has 17 residues. V shed 1 base and J 4 bases; nucleotides not matched to a gene: 9. The germline V gene encodes CDR1 SGHTA and CDR2 FQGNSA. In DNA form, the CDR3 reads TGTGCCAGCAGCTTAGTTGGGACAGGTGCGATCGGAAACACCATATATTTT. This encodes CASSLVGTGAIGNTIYF.

The rearrangement uses TRBV5-1 and TRBJ1-1, with no clear D. CDR1 and CDR2 from the germline V gene are SGHRS and YFSETQ. Trimming removed 7 bases at V and 1 base at J, with 8 bases between. The CDR3 runs 12 residues. The CDR3 region is CASRSQNTEAFF. The CDR3 DNA reads as TGCGCCAGCCGCTCCCAGAACACTGAAGCTTTCTTT.

The chain joins TRBV7-2 to TRBJ2-2; 8 nucleotides line up with TRBD1. V was pared by 5 bases and J by 6 bases, with 5 bases of the junction left unmatched. The CDR3 extends over 14 amino acids. CDR1 and CDR2 from the germline V gene are SGHTA and FQGNSA. DNA for the CDR3: TGTGCCAGCAGCCCGACAGGGGTTCCCGGGGAGCTGTTTTTT. This encodes CASSPTGVPGELFF.

This chain joins TRBV4-1 and TRBJ1-2; 12 positions match TRBD1. J was trimmed by 4 bases and V by 4 bases; bases with no gene match: 4. The CDR3 loop spans 15 amino acids. Germline CDR1 reads MGHRA; CDR2 reads YSYEKL. CDR3 DNA: TGCGCCAGCAGCCCGGGACAGGGGGCAAGCTATGGCTACACCTTC. Translation gives CASSPGQGASYGYTF.